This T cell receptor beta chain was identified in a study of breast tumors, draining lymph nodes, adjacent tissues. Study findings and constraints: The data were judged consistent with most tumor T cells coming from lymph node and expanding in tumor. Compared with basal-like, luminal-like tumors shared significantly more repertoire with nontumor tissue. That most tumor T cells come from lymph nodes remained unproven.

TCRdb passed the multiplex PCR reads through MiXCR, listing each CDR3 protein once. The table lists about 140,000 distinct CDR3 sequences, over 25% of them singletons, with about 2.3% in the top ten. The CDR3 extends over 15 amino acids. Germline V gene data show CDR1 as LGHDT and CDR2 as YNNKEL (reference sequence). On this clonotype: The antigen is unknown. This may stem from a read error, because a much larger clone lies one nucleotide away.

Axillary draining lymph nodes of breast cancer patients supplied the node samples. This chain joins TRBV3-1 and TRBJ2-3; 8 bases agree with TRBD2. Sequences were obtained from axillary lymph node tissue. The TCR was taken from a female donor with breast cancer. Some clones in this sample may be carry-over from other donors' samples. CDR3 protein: CASSQFSGVTDAQYF. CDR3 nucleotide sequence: TGTGCCAGCAGCCAATTTAGCGGGGTCACAGATGCGCAGTATTTT.